The clone carrying this TCR beta chain was detected only a few times. Its antigen is as yet unknown. The germline gives CDR1 MDHEN, CDR2 SYDVKM. The CDR3 contains 14 residues. V lost 5 bases to trimming and J lost 7 bases, with 14 bases between them. The data derive from a study of T-cell reconstitution after alpha-beta-depleted transplantation in children. Unique molecular identifiers were incorporated during preparation of the TCRbeta library. TCRdb passed the PCR reads through MiXCR, listing each CDR3 protein once. The sample lists fewer than 450,000 distinct CDR3 sequences, roughly 17% occurring once. Study outcomes and limitations: There were some patients whose high TCRbeta diversity at day 60 came from surviving recipient T cells and thymic progenitors. Hyperexpanded clones declined; after one year, newly produced T cells mostly supplied diversity. Reported findings indicate that, about two months after transplant, alpha-beta T cells came from several hundred expanded clones, which were derived from non-depleted graft cells.

Sequenced material: PBMCs, mostly from graft donor cells, taken 360 days after TCRalphabeta/CD19-depleted stem cell transplant. The chain employs TRBV28 and TRBJ1-4, with a weak D call TRBD1 (6 bases). The receptor was isolated from a male patient aged 2 to 9 who had a stem cell transplant for acute lymphoblastic leukemia, so the T cells may come from the graft donor. For the CDR3, the DNA is TGTGCCAGCAGTCGGGGGGGCGAGGGTGAAAAACTGTTTTTT. Its protein product is CASSRGGEGEKLFF.